A single sample gave rise to the 5 T cell receptor beta chains below, sequenced in a study of T cells in Graves' hyperthyroidism and ophthalmopathy. RNA transcripts provided the source from which TCR beta CDR3 regions were amplified. Using the HTBI primer set, a first-round RT-PCR was run on the TCR CDR3. Each CDR3 protein is one row after TCRdb ran MiXCR on the multiplex PCR reads. The table lists under 200,000 distinct CDR3 sequences, 9.4% of them singletons. The specimen sequenced was blood. These receptor sequences come from a young woman with Graves' hyperthyroidism that later progressed to Graves' ophthalmopathy.

This clonotype showed up just a few times. The V call is TRBV4-2, the J call TRBJ1-1, with 7 bases aligning to TRBD1. Germline trimming cut 1 base from V and 2 bases from J; bases unmatched to any gene: 4. Germline V gene data show CDR1 as LGHNA and CDR2 as YNFKEQ. CDR3 size: 15 residues. In DNA, the CDR3 is TGTGCCAGCAGCCAAGGTAAGGGGGCAAACACTGAAGCTTTCTTT. This gives the protein CASSQGKGANTEAFF.

Ten or more counts support this clonotype. V gene TRBV7-2 combines with J gene TRBJ2-1; 12 bases are shared with TRBD2. Germline values: CDR1 SGHTA, CDR2 FQGNSA. The CDR3 runs 15 residues. V shed 4 bases and J 7 bases; nucleotides not matched to a gene: 5. For the CDR3, the DNA is TGTGCCAGCAGCTCCCTAGCGGGAGGGCCGAATGAGCAGTTCTTC. It translates to CASSSLAGGPNEQFF.

There are many counts of this clonotype. The CDR3 DNA reads as TGTGCCAGCAGTTCGGGACCTAACTGGGTCGAGCAGTACTTC. Its protein is CASSSGPNWVEQYF. The chain is built from TRBV28 and TRBJ2-7; D possibly matches TRBD1 or TRBD2 (5 bases each). Germline V CDR1 and CDR2: MDHEN, SYDVKM. The ends were cut back, 4 bases at V and 6 bases at J, with 16 bases in the middle. The CDR3 spans 14 residues.

This clonotype appeared many times. The chain recombines TRBV7-6 with TRBJ2-5, with D hard to call. V was shortened by 1 base and J by 0 bases, with 3 bases between the two germline ends. The CDR3 is 13 residues long. The germline V gene encodes CDR1 SGHVS and CDR2 FNYEAQ. The CDR3 DNA reads TGTGCCAGCAGCTTAGTCTACCAAGAGACCCAGTACTTC. This codes for CASSLVYQETQYF.

Ten or more counts support this clonotype. This chain links TRBV7-8 with TRBJ2-5; tentative D call: TRBD2 (6 bases). The length of the CDR3 is 14 residues. CDR1 SGHVS and CDR2 FQNEAQ come from the germline V gene. With 5 bases removed from V and 5 bases from J, the gap between germline ends came to 15 bases. The CDR3 protein is CASSQLARGETQYF. CDR3 bases: TGTGCCAGCAGCCAGCTAGCGAGAGGGGAGACCCAGTACTTC.